These T cell receptor beta chains were read from a single sample in a study of cytomegalovirus exposure and HLA in healthy donors. Sequenced by immunoSEQ multiplex PCR; TCRdb stores in-frame clones only, minus some. The sample lists about 92,000 clones, about three quarters occurring once. Sequencing was carried out using PBMCs. Receptors originate from a man aged 50 or older in good health and CMV-seropositive. CDR3s include the opening cysteine and the closing phenylalanine or tryptophan. D genes are given only for firm matches. Size tells how often a clone was seen (once, few, many) or the class of an expanded clone, and some rows leave it out.

>TRBV5-1|TRBJ2-3|few|NA
TGCGCCAGCAGCCTCGACAGGTCCTGGGATACGCAGTATTTT
CASSLDRSWDTQYF
>TRBV14|TRBJ2-2|NA|NA
TGTGCCAGCAGCCAAGAAGGCCTCGGAGCCTACGCGAACACCGGGGAGCTGTTTTTT
CASSQEGLGAYANTGELFF
>TRBV19|TRBJ2-5|NA|TRBD1
TGTGCCAGTAGTACTTTTCCTCGGACAGGGACGGGAGAGACCCAGTACTTC
CASSTFPRTGTGETQYF
>TRBV5-5|TRBJ2-7|NA|NA
TGTGCCAGCAGCTTGGAAGAGGGGAGGTACGAGCAGTACTTC
CASSLEEGRYEQYF
>TRBV4-3|TRBJ2-3|NA|NA
TGCGCCAGCAGCCAAGATGGAGAAACCTTTAGCACAGATACGCAGTATTTT
CASSQDGETFSTDTQYF
>TRBV7-2|TRBJ2-3|NA|NA
TGTGCCAGCAGGCCCCGGACTTCTGGCACAGATACGCAGTATTTT
CASRPRTSGTDTQYF
>TRBV7-2|TRBJ2-1|NA|TRBD2
TGTGCCAGCAGCTTACGGTACGGGGGCTTAGGCGGGGGGCTCAATGAGCAGTTCTTC
CASSLRYGGLGGGLNEQFF
>TRBV7-2|TRBJ2-2|NA|NA
TGTGCCAGCAGCTTAGCGGGGGGGCAAGGGACCGGGGAGCTGTTTTTT
CASSLAGGQGTGELFF
>TRBV2|TRBJ1-1|NA|NA
TGTGCCAGCAGTGACTCGTCTCGGGGTACTGAAGCTTTCTTT
CASSDSSRGTEAFF
>TRBV5-1|TRBJ2-5|NA|TRBD1
TGCGCCAGCCTAGGACAGGGGACCCAAGAGACCCAGTACTTC
CASLGQGTQETQYF
>TRBV28|TRBJ1-4|few|NA
TGTGCCAGCAGTCCCTCAGGCCACGCAACTAATGAAAAACTGTTTTTT
CASSPSGHATNEKLFF
>TRBV4-3|TRBJ1-4|NA|TRBD1
TGCGCCAGCAGCCGAATGTTGAACGGGCAGGGGGCCGAAAGCCGTAATGAAAAACTGTTTTTT
CASSRMLNGQGAESRNEKLFF
>TRBV7-2|TRBJ2-7|NA|TRBD2
TGTGCCAGCAGCTCCCCTAGCGGTAGCTCCTACGAGCAGTACTTC
CASSSPSGSSYEQYF
>TRBV30|TRBJ2-1|NA|TRBD2
TGTGCCTGGAGTCGGCAGGGAGGGAGTGAGCAGTTCTTC
CAWSRQGGSEQFF
>TRBV14|TRBJ1-2|NA|NA
TGTGCCAGCAGCCCAGGGACACAGTATGGCTACACCTTC
CASSPGTQYGYTF